The entry below describes one T cell receptor beta chain. The antigen remains undetermined. The sample comes from a study of cytomegalovirus exposure and HLA in healthy donors. The V gene end was trimmed by 3 bases and the J gene end by 4 bases; junction bases not matched to a gene: 9. The CDR3 covers 17 residues. CDR1 and CDR2 (germline): MGHRA, YSYEKL. Researchers ran the PCR with 60 Vbeta and 13 Jbeta primers. Repertoires were generated with immunoSEQ multiplex PCR, while TCRdb's copy carries only in-frame clones and drops some. The sample carries some 160,000 clones, around three quarters recorded once. Study results and limitations: HLA restriction was apparent for most CMV-associated TCR beta chains in a later analysis. Many donors shared some public TCRs, even though most TCR sequences were rare. Presence/absence analyses took donor sequencing depth as roughly uniform. Within an earlier analysis, most TCR beta V segments proved productive either about 90% or about 30% of the time.

What was sequenced was PBMCs. The source of this sequence is a woman in her twenties or thirties in good health and CMV-seronegative. The chain links TRBV4-1 to TRBJ1-5; 10 nucleotides match TRBD1. CDR3 nucleotide sequence: TGCGCCAGCAGCCATCCGGGACAGGGGCTGGGAAATCAGCCCCAGCATTTT. This encodes CASSHPGQGLGNQPQHF.